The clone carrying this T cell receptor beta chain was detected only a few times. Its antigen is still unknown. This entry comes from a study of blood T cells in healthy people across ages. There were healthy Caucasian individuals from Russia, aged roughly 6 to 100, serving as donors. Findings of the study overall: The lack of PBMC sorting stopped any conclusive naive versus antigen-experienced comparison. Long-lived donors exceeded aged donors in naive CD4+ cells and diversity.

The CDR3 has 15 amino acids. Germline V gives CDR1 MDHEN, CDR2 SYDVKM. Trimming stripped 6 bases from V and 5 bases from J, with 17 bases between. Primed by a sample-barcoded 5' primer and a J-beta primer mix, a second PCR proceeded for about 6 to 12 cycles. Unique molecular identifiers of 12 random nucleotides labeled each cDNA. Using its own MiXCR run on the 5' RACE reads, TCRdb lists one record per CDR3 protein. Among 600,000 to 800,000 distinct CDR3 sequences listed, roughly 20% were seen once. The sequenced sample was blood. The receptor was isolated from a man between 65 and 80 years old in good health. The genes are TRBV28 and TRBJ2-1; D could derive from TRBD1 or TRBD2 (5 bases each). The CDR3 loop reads CASSSPGTNDNEQFF. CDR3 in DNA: TGTGCCAGCAGCTCTCCCGGGACGAACGACAATGAGCAGTTCTTC.